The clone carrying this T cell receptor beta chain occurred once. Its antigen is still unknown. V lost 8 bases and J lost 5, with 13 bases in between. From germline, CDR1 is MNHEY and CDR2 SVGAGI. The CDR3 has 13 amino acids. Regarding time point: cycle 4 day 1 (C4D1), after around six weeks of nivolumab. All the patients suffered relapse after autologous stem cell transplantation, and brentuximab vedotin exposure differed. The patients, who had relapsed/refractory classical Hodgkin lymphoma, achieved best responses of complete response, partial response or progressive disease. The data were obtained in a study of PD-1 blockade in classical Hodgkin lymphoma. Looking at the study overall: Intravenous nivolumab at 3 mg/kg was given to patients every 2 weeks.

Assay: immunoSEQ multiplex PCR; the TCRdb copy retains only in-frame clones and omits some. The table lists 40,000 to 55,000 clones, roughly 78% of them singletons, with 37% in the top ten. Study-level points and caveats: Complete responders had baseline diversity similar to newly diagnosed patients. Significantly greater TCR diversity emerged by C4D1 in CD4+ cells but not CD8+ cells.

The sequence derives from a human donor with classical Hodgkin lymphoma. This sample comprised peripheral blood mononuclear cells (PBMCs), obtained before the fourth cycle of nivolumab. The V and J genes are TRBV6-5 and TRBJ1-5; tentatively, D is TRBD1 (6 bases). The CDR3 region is CASLQGWDQPQHF. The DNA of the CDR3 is TGTGCCAGCTTACAGGGTTGGGATCAGCCCCAGCATTTT.